These 12 T cell receptor beta chains came from one sample sequenced in a study of blood T cell repertoires in COVID-19. Produced via immunoSEQ multiplex PCR; TCRdb's table is partial and in-frame only. The sample holds around 400,000 clones, 80% to 90% seen once. Sequencing input: peripheral blood. The receptors here all came from a middle-aged man with acute or convalescent COVID-19.

The genes are TRBV4-2 and TRBJ2-7; D is undetermined. V was shortened by 0 bases and J by 2 bases, with 11 bases between the two germline ends. The CDR3 is made up of 15 amino acids. Germline-derived CDR1 and CDR2 are LGHNA and YNFKEQ. CDR3 protein: CASSQELSNTYEQYF. In nucleotides, the CDR3 is TGTGCCAGCAGCCAAGAATTGTCTAATACCTACGAGCAGTACTTC.

This clone was found once. This chain joins TRBV5-4 and TRBJ1-1, with no clear D. The V end lost 2 bases, the J end lost 4 bases, and 15 bases lay between the germline ends. This CDR3 region has 15 residues. Germline V gene data show CDR1 as SGHNT and CDR2 as YYREEE (reference sequence). The CDR3 protein is CASSFASALSTEAFF. As DNA, the CDR3 is TGTGCCAGCAGCTTCGCTAGTGCCTTGAGCACTGAAGCTTTCTTT. The variable domain in full, completed from reference TRBV5-4 and TRBJ1-1, reads ETGVTQSPTHLIKTRGQQVTLRCSSQSGHNTVSWYQQALGQGPQFIFQYYREEENGRGNFPPRFSGLQFPNYSSELNVNALELDDSALYLCASSFASALSTEAFFGQGTRLTVV.

The gene calls are TRBV6-2 or TRBV6-3 and TRBJ2-7; D perhaps matches TRBD1 (6 bases). The V end lost 4 bases, the J end lost 5 bases, and 21 bases lay between the germline ends. The CDR3 runs to 16 residues. The germline gives CDR1 MNHEY, CDR2 SVGEGT. The CDR3 DNA reads as TGTGCCAGCAGTTCACCACCGCTTACAGGGTTTAACGAGCAGTACTTC. Translation: CASSSPPLTGFNEQYF.

The CDR3 region is CASGSASGTYNEQFF. DNA for the CDR3: TGTGCTAGTGGTTCGGCTAGCGGAACCTACAATGAGCAGTTCTTC. This sequence joins TRBV12-5 and TRBJ2-1; 7 nucleotides match TRBD2. The CDR3 totals 15 residues. Germline V gene lookup returns CDR1 LGHNT and CDR2 FRNRAP. The V gene end was trimmed by 4 bases and the J gene end by 2 bases; junction bases not matched to a gene: 5.

The count of this clone is one. The genes are TRBV2 and TRBJ1-1; D ambiguous. Per the germline V gene, CDR1 is SNHLY and CDR2 is FYNNEI. The CDR3 totals 13 residues. V was shortened by 4 bases and J by 10 bases, with 16 bases between the two germline ends. The CDR3 DNA reads TGTGCCAGCAGTGTGGAAAACCTCGGCGGAGCTTTCTTT. Encoded protein: CASSVENLGGAFF.

CDR3 DNA: TGTGCCAGCACCAGGGACTACAATGAGCAGTTCTTC. Residues: CASTRDYNEQFF. This chain joins TRBV6-5 and TRBJ2-1; perhaps TRBD1 as D (5 bases). Trimming took 7 bases from V and 3 from J, leaving 7 bases between them. CDR1 MNHEY and CDR2 SVGAGI come from the germline V gene. The CDR3 has 12 amino acids.

The gene calls are TRBV5-4 and TRBJ1-2; D not resolved. V lost 5 bases, J lost 2 bases, and 10 bases lay in between. CDR1 and CDR2 (germline): SGHNT, YYREEE (reference sequence). CDR3 length: 13 amino acids. CDR3 in DNA: TGTGCCAGCAGTTATGACGGGAACTATGGCTACACCTTC. Its translation is CASSYDGNYGYTF.

There are many counts of this clone. The chain employs TRBV10-2 and TRBJ2-7; 7 bases line up with TRBD2. Germline V gene lookup returns CDR1 WSHSY and CDR2 SAAADI. This CDR3 is built from 14 residues. V gave up 6 bases and J gave up 3 bases; unmatched junction bases: 8. CDR3 nucleotide sequence: TGCGCCAGCAGGCGGGAGTCCGCCGTCTACGAGCAGTACTTC. Translation: CASRRESAVYEQYF.

The DNA of the CDR3 is TGTGCCACCAGGAGCAGGGCGAATGAAAAACTGTTTTTT. It yields the protein CATRSRANEKLFF. The J gene is TRBJ1-4, the V gene TRBV15; D perhaps matches TRBD1 (5 bases). Trimming pared 6 bases from V and 5 bases from J, leaving 10 bases between. The germline V gene encodes CDR1 LNHNV and CDR2 YYDKDF (reference sequence). This CDR3 contains 13 residues.

V and J are TRBV11-2 and TRBJ2-5; D is possibly TRBD1 (6 bases). The V end was cut by 6 bases, the J end by 3 bases, with 11 bases between. This CDR3 spans 13 amino acids. Germline values: CDR1 SGHAT, CDR2 FQNNGV. CDR3 loop: CASRRAGEETQYF. CDR3 sequence (DNA): TGTGCCAGCAGGCGAGCAGGGGAAGAGACCCAGTACTTC.

The chain uses TRBV5-1 and TRBJ1-2; 12 nucleotides match TRBD1. CDR3 size: 16 residues. Germline loops: CDR1 SGHRS, CDR2 YFSETQ. With V trimmed by 0 bases and J by 8 bases, 8 bases remained unmatched. The CDR3 sequence is CASSLDPGQGAGGYTF. CDR3 DNA sequence: TGCGCCAGCAGCTTGGATCCGGGACAGGGGGCAGGAGGCTACACCTTC.

V gene TRBV2 combines with J gene TRBJ2-7; 10 nucleotides agree with TRBD1. The CDR3 runs to 13 residues. The V segment lost 6 bases and the J segment 3 bases; nucleotides outside the gene matches: 2. Per germline, CDR1 SNHLY and CDR2 FYNNEI. This chain's CDR3 is CASRGTGVYEQYF. CDR3 DNA: TGTGCCAGCAGGGGGACAGGGGTCTACGAGCAGTACTTC.